The next 28 T cell receptor beta chains were all read from a single sample in a study of T cell changes during pregnancy in multiple sclerosis. Profiling relied on immunoSEQ multiplex PCR, and the TCRdb table lists in-frame clones only, not all of them. The sample lists about 64,000 clones, approximately 91% occurring once. Sequencing was performed on peripheral blood, taken in the second trimester of pregnancy. The source of these receptors is a female donor with multiple sclerosis, enrolled in a pregnancy study.

The chain links TRBV6-6 to TRBJ2-7; TRBD2 aligns across 8 bases. Germline V CDR1 and CDR2: MNHNY, SVGAGI (reference sequence). This CDR3 region has 13 residues. The junction had 8 bases not matched to a gene; V was cut back by 6 bases and J by 7 bases. The CDR3 nucleotides are TGTGCCAGCAGCCGGGGGGGCTACGGAGAGCAGTACTTC. As protein: CASSRGGYGEQYF.

The chain recombines TRBV5-6 with TRBJ1-1; 8 bases are a match to TRBD1. Germline CDR1 is SGHDT and CDR2 is YYEEEE. The CDR3 is 16 residues long. The V segment lost 3 bases and the J segment 7 bases; nucleotides outside the gene matches: 14. CDR3 sequence reads: CASSSLRTGFHGEAFF. The CDR3 coding sequence is TGTGCCAGCAGCTCCCTTCGGACAGGGTTTCATGGTGAAGCTTTCTTT.

The rearrangement uses TRBV4-3 and TRBJ1-6; TRBD1 matches 8 bases. Per germline, CDR1 LGHNA and CDR2 YSLEER. The CDR3 consists of 13 residues. V dropped 3 bases and J dropped 12; count of bases not matched to a gene: 4. The CDR3 DNA reads TGCGCCAGCAGCCAGGACAGGGTATTACCCCTCCACTTT. Protein sequence: CASSQDRVLPLHF.

The chain employs TRBV6-6 and TRBJ2-1; possible D gene TRBD1, 5 bases. The V end lost 5 bases, the J end lost 7 bases, and 9 bases lay between the germline ends. Germline loops: CDR1 MNHNY, CDR2 SVGAGI (reference sequence). This CDR3 region has 12 residues. The CDR3 DNA follows: TGTGCCAGCAGTCCCCAGGGAAATGAGCAGTTCTTC. This translates into CASSPQGNEQFF.

This chain connects TRBV19 to TRBJ1-2; D is perhaps TRBD1 (5 bases). CDR1 and CDR2 (germline): LNHDA, SQIVND (reference sequence). The CDR3 totals 13 residues. Trimming stripped 5 bases from V and 4 bases from J, with 11 bases between. The DNA for the CDR3 is TGTGCCAGTAGTTTCGGCAGGGTCTATGGCTACACCTTC. This codes for CASSFGRVYGYTF.

V gene TRBV6-1 combines with J gene TRBJ1-6; perhaps TRBD1 as D (6 bases). CDR1 and CDR2 from the germline V gene are MNHNS and SASEGT. V lost 4 bases and J 9 bases, leaving 16 bases between the germline ends. There are 15 residues in the CDR3. CDR3 amino acids: CASSVERGFGSPLHF. In DNA, the CDR3 is TGTGCCAGCAGTGTAGAGAGGGGGTTCGGTTCACCCCTCCACTTT.

J is TRBJ1-2 and V is TRBV6-1; 7 bases fit TRBD1. The length of the CDR3 is 13 residues. Germline V gene sequence: CDR1 MNHNS, CDR2 SASEGT. V dropped 5 bases and J dropped 3; count of bases not matched to a gene: 3. Written as DNA, the CDR3 is TGTGCCAGCAGTACAGGGGTAGACTATGGCTACACCTTC. Protein: CASSTGVDYGYTF.

J is TRBJ1-4 and V is TRBV18, with 8 bases that match TRBD1. This CDR3 comprises 13 residues. Germline V gene sequence: CDR1 KGHSH, CDR2 LQKENI. Unmatched junction bases numbered 6, after V lost 8 bases and J lost 7 bases. The CDR3 here is CASGQGASEKLFF. For the CDR3, the DNA is TGTGCCAGCGGGCAGGGGGCGAGTGAAAAACTGTTTTTT.

Only a few counts were recorded for this clone. This chain joins TRBV18 and TRBJ1-1; D is ambiguous. Trimming removed 7 bases at V and 0 bases at J, with 15 bases between. The V gene's germline CDR1 is KGHSH and CDR2 LQKENI. This CDR3 region has 15 residues. The chain's CDR3 is CASYPGRRMNTEAFF. The CDR3 region has the DNA TGTGCCAGCTACCCGGGAAGAAGAATGAACACTGAAGCTTTCTTT.

This chain links TRBV27 with TRBJ2-1; 8 nucleotides align to TRBD2. Germline CDR1 reads MNHEY; CDR2 reads SMNVEV (reference sequence). There are 17 residues in the CDR3. The trim removed 5 bases at V and 0 bases at J, leaving 9 bases unmatched. CDR3 sequence reads: CASSPQPGGDSYNEQFF. In DNA form, the CDR3 reads TGTGCCAGCAGTCCCCAACCGGGGGGGGACTCCTACAATGAGCAGTTCTTC.

The chain is built from TRBV5-4 and TRBJ1-1, with 7 bases aligning to TRBD1. The CDR3 covers 13 residues. After removal of 7 bases from V and 2 bases from J, the junction contained 5 bases not matched to a gene. Germline V gene lookup returns CDR1 SGHNT and CDR2 YYREEE (reference sequence). CDR3 coding DNA: TGTGCCAGCGCCAACAGGGGTAACACTGAAGCTTTCTTT. Translation: CASANRGNTEAFF.

V gene TRBV15 combines with J gene TRBJ2-7; weak D call: TRBD2 (5 bases). This CDR3 spans 15 amino acids. Deletions cut 0 bases from V and 2 bases from J, with 11 bases between. Germline V gene sequence: CDR1 LNHNV, CDR2 YYDKDF (reference sequence). The CDR3 coding sequence is TGTGCCACCAGCAGAGATACTAGTGAAACCTACGAGCAGTACTTC. This gives the protein CATSRDTSETYEQYF.

The chain uses TRBV4-1 and TRBJ2-3; the D is unclear. The CDR3 loop spans 13 amino acids. The germline CDR1 and CDR2 sequences are MGHRA and YSYEKL. V shed 4 bases and J shed 2 bases, with 7 bases lying between them. CDR3 region: CASSPGFTDTQYF. The CDR3 DNA reads as TGCGCCAGCAGCCCAGGATTCACAGATACGCAGTATTTT.

The V and J genes are TRBV18 and TRBJ1-2, with 8 bases matching TRBD1. This CDR3 contains 16 residues. Looked up from germline, CDR1 is KGHSH and CDR2 is LQKENI. V lost 1 base to trimming and J lost 7 bases; unmatched junction nucleotides: 11. The CDR3 DNA follows: TGTGCCAGCTCACCACGATTGGACAGGGCGATAGGTGGCTACACCTTC. As protein: CASSPRLDRAIGGYTF.

The chain uses TRBV11-2 and TRBJ2-3; 9 nucleotides align to TRBD2. This CDR3 spans 16 amino acids. Germline loops: CDR1 SGHAT, CDR2 FQNNGV. Trimming took 4 bases from V and 0 from J; bases not matched to a gene: 5. The CDR3 loop reads CASSSRAGGSTDTQYF. The CDR3, as DNA: TGTGCCAGCAGCTCCAGAGCGGGGGGAAGCACAGATACGCAGTATTTT. The whole variable domain, remainder taken from reference TRBV11-2 and TRBJ2-3, is EAGVAQSPRYKIIEKRQSVAFWCNPISGHATLYWYQQILGQGPKLLIQFQNNGVVDDSQLPKDRFSAERLKGVDSTLKIQPAKLEDSAVYLCASSSRAGGSTDTQYFGPGTRLTVL.

A word on this clone: The CDR3 end shows no conserved phenylalanine or tryptophan, and so a read error is likely. The DNA is omitted, as the CDR3 cannot be located on it reliably, and the CDR3 follows TCRdb's listing. The rearrangement uses TRBV6-1 and TRBJ1-3; the table calls TRBD1, which could not be checked here. From germline, CDR1 is MNHNS and CDR2 SASEGT. The CDR3 numbers 13 amino acids, ends counted. CDR3 region: CASSEGTGGSLYL.

The genes are TRBV19 and TRBJ1-1; D possibly corresponds to TRBD1 (5 bases). Trimming took off 9 bases at V and 7 bases at J, with 12 bases between the two ends. CDR1 and CDR2 (germline): LNHDA, SQIVND (reference sequence). This CDR3 is built from 11 residues. CDR3: CASGQRYEAFF. Written as DNA, the CDR3 is TGTGCCAGCGGACAAAGATATGAAGCTTTCTTT.

The table lists this clone with a count of one. V usage is TRBV19 and J usage is TRBJ1-5; D is unresolved. The germline V and J ends were trimmed by 4 bases and 6 bases, with 10 bases remaining between them. The length of the CDR3 is 13 residues. Germline V gene lookup returns CDR1 LNHDA and CDR2 SQIVND (reference sequence). Here the CDR3 reads CASSNDVSQPQHF. CDR3 bases: TGTGCCAGTAGTAACGATGTGAGTCAGCCCCAGCATTTT. The variable domain in full, completed from reference TRBV19 and TRBJ1-5, reads DGGITQSPKYLFRKEGQNVTLSCEQNLNHDAMYWYRQDPGQGLRLIYYSQIVNDFQKGDIAEGYSVSREKKESFPLTVTSAQKNPTAFYLCASSNDVSQPQHFGDGTRLSIL.

The chain carries TRBV2 and TRBJ2-5; TRBD2 aligns across 7 bases. This CDR3 has 15 amino acids. From germline, CDR1 is SNHLY and CDR2 FYNNEI. V was clipped by 8 bases and J by 3 bases; unmatched bases: 12. CDR3 sequence reads: CASRWEGYLEETQYF. CDR3 nucleotides: TGTGCCAGCCGGTGGGAGGGTTACCTGGAAGAGACCCAGTACTTC.

V is TRBV7-2 and J is TRBJ1-1, with 10 bases lining up with TRBD1. Germline CDR1 reads SGHTA; CDR2 reads FQGNSA. The CDR3 has 13 residues. V lost 5 bases and J lost 6; bases outside the gene matches: 3. The CDR3 bases are TGTGCCAGCAGCCGGGACAGGGGCGCTGAAGCTTTCTTT. Residues: CASSRDRGAEAFF.

The chain is built from TRBV7-8 and TRBJ1-3; D gene unclear. Deletions cut 4 bases from V and 4 bases from J, with 14 bases between. The germline CDR1 and CDR2 sequences are SGHVS and FQNEAQ. The CDR3 has 15 residues. Here the CDR3 reads CASSSLDEVGNTIYF. The CDR3 DNA follows: TGTGCCAGCAGCTCCCTAGATGAGGTGGGAAACACCATATATTTT.

V gene TRBV11-2 combines with J gene TRBJ1-2, with D perhaps TRBD1 (5 bases). This CDR3 is 13 amino acids long. The V end was cut by 0 bases, the J end by 7 bases, with 9 bases between. Germline values: CDR1 SGHAT, CDR2 FQNNGV. Here the CDR3 reads CASSLDRVGGYTF. CDR3 in DNA: TGTGCCAGCAGCTTAGACAGGGTTGGTGGCTACACCTTC.

The chain joins TRBV9 to TRBJ2-4; 12 bases are shared with TRBD2. V shed 4 bases, J shed 5 bases, and the junction held 4 bases outside the gene matches. Germline V gives CDR1 SGDLS, CDR2 YYNGEE. This CDR3 has 15 amino acids. The CDR3 sequence: CASSRRLAGENIQYF. The CDR3 DNA reads TGTGCCAGCAGCCGAAGACTAGCGGGAGAAAACATTCAGTACTTC.

The rearrangement links TRBV6-5 to TRBJ1-3; D gene ambiguous. The germline V gene has CDR1 MNHEY and CDR2 SVGAGI. This CDR3 contains 15 residues. The V gene lost 6 bases and the J gene lost 0 bases, with 12 bases spanning the gap. The CDR3 here is CASSPSWISGNTIYF. The CDR3 DNA sequence: TGTGCCAGCAGCCCTAGTTGGATCTCTGGAAACACCATATATTTT.

The rearrangement links TRBV15 to TRBJ1-1, with no clear D. This CDR3 is 15 amino acids long. V lost 0 bases, J lost 3 bases, and 11 bases lay in between. Germline CDR1 reads LNHNV; CDR2 reads YYDKDF (reference sequence). In DNA form, the CDR3 reads TGTGCCACCAGCAGAGATGCGGGAATATACACTGAAGCTTTCTTT. Protein: CATSRDAGIYTEAFF.

This rearrangement joins TRBV2 to TRBJ1-2; 8 bases align to TRBD1. The V and J ends lost 5 bases and 8 bases, in that order; junction bases with no gene match: 7. From germline, CDR1 is SNHLY and CDR2 FYNNEI. The length of the CDR3 is 13 residues. CDR3 nucleotides: TGTGCCAGCAGTCCACAGGGGGTCCTCGGCTACACCTTC. This translates into CASSPQGVLGYTF.

This rearrangement joins TRBV6-1 to TRBJ2-1, with TRBD1 identical over 8 bases. The germline gives CDR1 MNHNS, CDR2 SASEGT. Trimming cost V 5 bases and J 9 bases; bases outside gene matches: 9. This CDR3 comprises 14 residues. CDR3 DNA: TGTGCCAGCAGTACCTTAGGACAGGGATCTGAGCAGTTCTTC. Translating it yields CASSTLGQGSEQFF.

The chain joins TRBV7-2 to TRBJ1-3, with TRBD1 matching 7 bases. The J segment lost 0 bases and the V segment lost 5 bases, leaving 4 bases of the junction unmatched. CDR3 length: 15 residues. Germline values: CDR1 SGHTA, CDR2 FQGNSA. In nucleotides, the CDR3 is TGTGCCAGCAGCCTACAGGGGCACTCTGGAAACACCATATATTTT. It codes for CASSLQGHSGNTIYF. The variable domain in full, with the rest retrieved from reference TRBV7-2 and TRBJ1-3, is GAGVSQSPSNKVTEKGKDVELRCDPISGHTALYWYRQSLGQGLEFLIYFQGNSAPDKSGLPSDRFSAERTGGSVSTLTIQRTQQEDSAVYLCASSLQGHSGNTIYFGEGSWLTVV.